Included here is one T cell receptor beta chain sequence, with context. Its cognate antigen has yet to be identified. Base qualities are not recorded, but no much larger clone differs from it by a single base. TCRbeta CDR3 regions were amplified from genomic DNA using the immunoSEQ Assay, a bias-controlled multiplex PCR. Per the authors' processing: The number of nucleated cells in each sample was estimated from the amplification of reference gene primers within the assay. Sequence reads were collapsed and filtered to measure the absolute abundance of every unique TCRbeta CDR3 rearrangement. For each sample, productive Simpson clonality was calculated by taking the square root of Simpson's diversity index across productive rearrangements. TCRdb re-hosts the immuneACCESS table, in-frame sequences only. Its copies lack some clones; in the studies checked, an unresolved V gene accounts for under half of them, and the cause for the rest is not known. That table is the source of V, J and clone size, and D and trimming were worked out from the DNA. In this sample the table shows roughly 200,000 clones, about 85% of which occur a single time. Jointly, the top ten make up 2.5% to 3.5% of the sample.

Trimming costs V 7 bases and J 0 bases, and their ends lie 9 bases apart. The CDR3 goes from the cysteine to the phenylalanine over 13 residues. The only DNA kept is the CDR3, 39 bases in frame from the first base. CDR1 and CDR2, looked up from the germline V gene, are SNHLY and FYNNEI. This entry belongs to a study of blood T cell repertoires in COVID-19 (dated by TCRdb to the early 2020s). Some background on the complete study: The collaborator samples originated in the United States, Italy and Spain and spanned the acute and convalescent phases of COVID-19. The material from the prospective study consisted of cDNA or gDNA derived from T cells, B-cell-depleted T cells, or PBMCs. The dataset comprised deeply sampled blood TCRbeta repertoires from subjects exposed to, actively infected with, or recovered from COVID-19. A freely available public database, intended as a resource for researchers studying the immune response to SARS-CoV-2, is where the repertoires were released. The samples were drawn from two sources: the first 160 participants of the ongoing ImmuneRACE study, and 950 to 1,500 subjects contributed by 6 global collaborators. A de-identified subject ID, COVID-19 status, age in years and sex were almost always included in the sample metadata. HLA class I and class II types, where available, came from metadata supplied by the sample provider rather than from assay-based typing. Study-wide conclusions, independent of this receptor: How much clinical and demographic metadata was included differed by source and by participant, and the metadata was provided uncurated.

Each collaborating institution followed its own protocols to collect whole blood in K2EDTA tubes. For TCRbeta analysis, collaborators shipped samples as frozen whole blood, isolated PBMCs, or DNA extracted from either of those sample types. Here the chain combines TRBV2 and TRBJ1-1, with no reliable assignment of the D segment. The sequenced material came from peripheral blood. The clonotype originates from a woman between 25 and 40 years old with active or convalescent COVID-19. For the CDR3, the sequence is CASNRGLNTEAFF. Here is the DNA: TGTGCCAGCAATAGAGGTCTGAACACTGAAGCTTTCTTT.